This T cell receptor (beta chain) originates from a study of T-cell reconstitution after alpha-beta-depleted transplantation in children. Whole-study findings and limits: Several hundred expanded graft clones reportedly were the source of alpha-beta T cells about two months after transplant. Diversity of TCRbeta at day 60 was high in some patients, arising from surviving recipient T cells and thymic progenitors. Newly made T cells mostly supplied T-cell counts and diversity one year after transplant.

Preparation of the TCRbeta library was carried out with unique molecular identifiers. TCRdb itself ran the PCR reads through MiXCR, one entry per CDR3 protein. The sample contains more than 200,000 distinct CDR3 sequences, approximately 15% of which appear only once. CDR3 length: 15 amino acids. The ends were cut back, 0 bases at V and 0 bases at J, with 10 bases in the middle. Germline V gene sequence: CDR1 SGDLS, CDR2 YYNGEE. This clonotype was counted between two and nine times. Antigen: not known. The input for sequencing was PBMCs, mostly from graft donor cells, taken 360 days after TCRalphabeta/CD19-depleted stem cell transplant. V is TRBV9 and J is TRBJ2-7; D might be TRBD2 (5 bases). The TCR sequence derives from a male patient aged 2-10 years who had a stem cell transplant for acute lymphoblastic leukemia, so the T cells may come from the graft donor. The CDR3 bases are TGTGCCAGCAGCGTAGAAAGCGGACTCTCCTACGAGCAGTACTTC. Translated: CASSVESGLSYEQYF.